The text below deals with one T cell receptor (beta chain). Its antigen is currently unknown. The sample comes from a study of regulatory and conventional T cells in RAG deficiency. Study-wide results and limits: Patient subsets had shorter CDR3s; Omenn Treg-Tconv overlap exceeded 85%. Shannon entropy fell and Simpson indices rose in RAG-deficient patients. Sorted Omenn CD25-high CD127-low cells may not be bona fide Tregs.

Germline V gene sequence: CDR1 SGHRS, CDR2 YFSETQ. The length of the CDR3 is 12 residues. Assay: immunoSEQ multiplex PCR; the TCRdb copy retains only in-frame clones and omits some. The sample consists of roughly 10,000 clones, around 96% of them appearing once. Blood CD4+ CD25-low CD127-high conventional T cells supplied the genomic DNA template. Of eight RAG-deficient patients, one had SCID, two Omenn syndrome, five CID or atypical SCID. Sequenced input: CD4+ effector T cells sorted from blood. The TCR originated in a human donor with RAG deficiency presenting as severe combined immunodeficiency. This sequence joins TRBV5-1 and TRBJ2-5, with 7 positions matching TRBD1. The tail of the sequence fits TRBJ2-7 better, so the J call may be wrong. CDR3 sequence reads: CASRAGGYEQYF. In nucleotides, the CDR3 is TGCGCCAGCAGGGCAGGGGGCTACGAGCAGTACTTC.